The 27 T cell receptor beta chains presented below share a single source sample, sequenced in a study of shared clonotypes between healthy human individuals. Produced via immunoSEQ multiplex PCR; TCRdb's table is partial and in-frame only. The repertoire includes some 2.3 million clones, about 92% of them detected once, and under 0.45% sits in the top ten. Sequencing used naive CD4+ T cells from PBMCs. Indicated subset: CD45RA+ positively selected. All receptors come from a man aged 18 to 29 in good health. Some clones in this sample may be carry-over from other donors' samples.

This chain uses TRBV19 with TRBJ1-1, with D tentatively TRBD1 (5 bases). CDR1 is LNHDA, CDR2 SQIVND, per germline (reference sequence). V shed 2 bases and J shed 8 bases, with 12 bases lying between them. This CDR3 is built from 13 residues. CDR3 sequence: CASSIWGKMEAFF. CDR3 coding DNA: TGTGCCAGTAGTATATGGGGCAAAATGGAAGCTTTCTTT.

This chain joins TRBV15 and TRBJ2-1; TRBD2 agrees at 8 bases. The germline V gene has CDR1 LNHNV and CDR2 YYDKDF (reference sequence). This CDR3 has 20 amino acids. J was trimmed by 3 bases and V by 3 bases; bases with no gene match: 19. DNA of the CDR3: TGTGCCACCAGCAGGCGGGCGTCTAGCGGGTCGCAGTCCTACTACAATGAGCAGTTCTTC. Its translation is CATSRRASSGSQSYYNEQFF.

The chain employs TRBV7-9 and TRBJ1-1; D is ambiguous. Trimming cost V 2 bases and J 6 bases, with 10 bases left between them. Germline V lookup: CDR1 SEHNR, CDR2 FQNEAQ (reference sequence). This CDR3 has 13 residues. The CDR3 loop reads CASSLSPLAEAFF. CDR3 DNA sequence: TGTGCCAGCAGCTTAAGCCCCCTCGCTGAAGCTTTCTTT.

This clone was seen only a few times. The chain joins TRBV15 to TRBJ1-5; TRBD1 matches at 7 bases. The CDR3 extends over 18 amino acids. After removal of 8 bases from V and 2 bases from J, the junction contained 18 bases not matched to a gene. Germline values: CDR1 LNHNV, CDR2 YYDKDF (reference sequence). CDR3 in DNA: TGTGCCACCTACGACGCCCAACAGGGGTACGATGGCAATCAGCCCCAGCATTTT. It translates to CATYDAQQGYDGNQPQHF.

This sequence joins TRBV30 and TRBJ1-4; the match to TRBD1 covers 10 bases. V lost 2 bases and J lost 5; bases outside the gene matches: 8. CDR3 length equals 16 residues. Germline lookup yields CDR1 GTSNPN and CDR2 SVGIG (reference sequence). The CDR3 DNA is TGTGCCTGGAGTCCAACCAGGACAGGGGGGAATGAAAAACTGTTTTTT. This translates into CAWSPTRTGGNEKLFF.

The J gene is TRBJ2-1, the V gene TRBV5-1, with 13 bases matching TRBD2. CDR3 length: 16 amino acids. Unmatched junction bases numbered 7, after V lost 0 bases and J lost 10 bases. Germline assignment: CDR1 SGHRS and CDR2 YFSETQ. CDR3 bases: TGCGCCAGCAGCTTGGATCCGACTAGCGGGAGGCTAGAGCAGTTCTTC. It translates to CASSLDPTSGRLEQFF.

The chain carries TRBV5-1 and TRBJ2-7; 10 nucleotides match TRBD2. Germline V CDR1 and CDR2: SGHRS, YFSETQ. The J segment lost 5 bases and the V segment lost 1 base, leaving 9 bases of the junction unmatched. This CDR3 has 16 residues. The CDR3 region has the DNA TGCGCCAGCAGCTTGTTTGGCCTAGCGGGAGTAGACGAGCAGTACTTC. It is translated as CASSLFGLAGVDEQYF.

The chain combines TRBV7-8 with TRBJ2-5, with a tentative D call TRBD1 (7 bases). CDR1 and CDR2 (germline): SGHVS, FQNEAQ. V dropped 5 bases and J dropped 9 bases, with 25 bases sitting between them. CDR3 length: 16 amino acids. The CDR3 region has the DNA TGTGCCAGCAGCATCACTGGGGGGACAGCTCCGGGGGCCCAGTACTTC. As protein: CASSITGGTAPGAQYF.

V is TRBV19 and J is TRBJ2-7, with unresolved D. In germline, CDR1 is LNHDA, CDR2 SQIVND (reference sequence). V shed 2 bases and J shed 0 bases, with 8 bases lying between them. CDR3 size: 14 residues. Here the CDR3 reads CASSIFLTSYEQYF. The CDR3 nucleotides are TGTGCCAGTAGTATATTTCTCACCTCCTACGAGCAGTACTTC.

Notes on this clone: Other DNA sequences of this sample code for an identical CDR3. CDR3 protein: CASSLVGGSNEQFF. In nucleotides, the CDR3 is TGCGCCAGCAGCTTGGTTGGGGGGAGCAATGAGCAGTTCTTC. V and J are TRBV5-1 and TRBJ2-1; D is possibly TRBD2 (6 bases). V lost 0 bases and J lost 6, with 10 bases in between. The germline V gene encodes CDR1 SGHRS and CDR2 YFSETQ. The CDR3 sequence is 14 residues long.

This sequence joins TRBV2 and TRBJ2-1, with D maybe TRBD2 (6 bases). Trimming removed 6 bases at V and 6 bases at J, with 18 bases between. The CDR3 is made up of 15 amino acids. The germline V gene has CDR1 SNHLY and CDR2 FYNNEI. Here the CDR3 DNA reads TGTGCCAGCAGAGATAGGGACTCCCCAATCAATGAGCAGTTCTTC. It is translated as CASRDRDSPINEQFF.

The chain's CDR3 is CSVGRGQGEQYF. The CDR3, as DNA: TGCAGCGTCGGGAGGGGACAGGGGGAGCAGTACTTC. J is TRBJ2-7 and V is TRBV29-1; 10 bases are shared with TRBD1. There are 12 residues in the CDR3. V shed 6 bases and J 7 bases; nucleotides not matched to a gene: 6. Germline V lookup: CDR1 SQVTM, CDR2 ANQGSEA.

This rearrangement joins TRBV6-6 to TRBJ2-7; D ambiguous. Germline assignment: CDR1 MNHNY and CDR2 SVGAGI (reference sequence). There are 14 residues in the CDR3. V lost 5 bases, J lost 1 base, and 12 bases lay in between. CDR3 sequence (DNA): TGTGCCAGCAGTGGGTGGAGAAAGTCCTACGAGCAGTACTTC. Its protein is CASSGWRKSYEQYF.

The V call is TRBV9, the J call TRBJ1-3, with 10 positions matching TRBD1. There are 13 residues in the CDR3. V shed 5 bases and J 7 bases; nucleotides not matched to a gene: 3. Looked up from germline, CDR1 is SGDLS and CDR2 is YYNGEE. The CDR3 spells CASSRQGANTIYF. Written as DNA, the CDR3 is TGTGCCAGCAGTCGACAGGGGGCCAACACCATATATTTT.

This clone has only a few counts. This chain joins TRBV5-4 and TRBJ1-1; tentatively, D is TRBD1 (6 bases). This CDR3 is built from 14 residues. The ends were cut back, 4 bases at V and 0 bases at J, with 10 bases in the middle. In germline, CDR1 is SGHNT, CDR2 YYREEE (reference sequence). This chain's CDR3 is CASSAGQMNTEAFF. The CDR3 region has the DNA TGTGCCAGCAGCGCCGGACAGATGAACACTGAAGCTTTCTTT. Full variable domain (remainder filled in from reference TRBV5-4 and TRBJ1-1): ETGVTQSPTHLIKTRGQQVTLRCSSQSGHNTVSWYQQALGQGPQFIFQYYREEENGRGNFPPRFSGLQFPNYSSELNVNALELDDSALYLCASSAGQMNTEAFFGQGTRLTVV.

The chain joins TRBV2 to TRBJ2-7; tentative D call: TRBD2 (5 bases). The V end lost 2 bases, the J end lost 0 bases, and 14 bases lay between the germline ends. This CDR3 spans 16 amino acids. Per germline, CDR1 SNHLY and CDR2 FYNNEI. The CDR3 nucleotides read TGTGCCAGCAGTGAACGGAGCCAGCGGCTCTCCTACGAGCAGTACTTC. Amino acids: CASSERSQRLSYEQYF.

This clone appeared a single time. The chain links TRBV28 to TRBJ2-1; D could derive from TRBD1 or TRBD2 (5 bases each). The V end lost 5 bases, the J end lost 1 base, and 15 bases lay between the germline ends. Germline CDR1 is MDHEN and CDR2 is SYDVKM. The CDR3 sequence is 16 residues long. As DNA, the CDR3 is TGTGCCAGCAGTGGGCTCGGGGCTGCTTCCTACAATGAGCAGTTCTTC. Protein: CASSGLGAASYNEQFF.

V is TRBV19 and J is TRBJ2-1; 8 bases agree with TRBD2. V lost 5 bases to trimming and J lost 5 bases; unmatched junction nucleotides: 11. The length of the CDR3 is 16 residues. In germline, CDR1 is LNHDA, CDR2 SQIVND (reference sequence). CDR3 protein: CASSVLAGRVNNEQFF. CDR3 nucleotide sequence: TGTGCCAGTAGTGTGCTAGCGGGCCGAGTCAACAATGAGCAGTTCTTC.

The J gene is TRBJ2-7, the V gene TRBV4-1, with 11 nucleotides matching TRBD1. Germline V gene lookup returns CDR1 MGHRA and CDR2 YSYEKL. J was trimmed by 0 bases and V by 4 bases; bases with no gene match: 5. The CDR3 has 16 residues. DNA for the CDR3: TGCGCCAGCAGCCTCCCCGGGACAGGGGGCTCCTACGAGCAGTACTTC. It specifies CASSLPGTGGSYEQYF.

On this clone: The same CDR3 also results from other DNA sequences found in this sample. The rearrangement links TRBV28 to TRBJ2-7, with 10 nucleotides matching TRBD1. With V trimmed by 8 bases and J by 0 bases, 4 bases remained unmatched. There are 14 residues in the CDR3. Germline CDR1 MDHEN, CDR2 SYDVKM. CDR3 in amino acids: CASSRDRGSYEQYF. The CDR3 nucleotides read TGTGCCAGCTCCCGGGACAGGGGCTCCTACGAGCAGTACTTC.

This chain links TRBV5-1 with TRBJ1-2; TRBD1 might be the D (5 bases). The germline V gene encodes CDR1 SGHRS and CDR2 YFSETQ. The ends were cut back, 0 bases at V and 4 bases at J, with 16 bases in the middle. This CDR3 comprises 16 residues. The CDR3: CASSLGGFDPGYGYTF. For the CDR3, the DNA is TGCGCCAGCAGCTTGGGGGGGTTCGACCCTGGCTATGGCTACACCTTC. The entire variable domain, with the rest obtained from reference TRBV5-1 and TRBJ1-2, is as follows: KAGVTQTPRYLIKTRGQQVTLSCSPISGHRSVSWYQQTPGQGLQFLFEYFSETQRNKGNFPGRFSGRQFSNSRSEMNVSTLELGDSALYLCASSLGGFDPGYGYTFGSGTRLTVV.

The rearrangement uses TRBV5-1 and TRBJ2-5; 10 positions agree with TRBD2. The CDR3 has 17 residues. Trimming took 3 bases from V and 2 from J; bases not matched to a gene: 10. Germline values: CDR1 SGHRS, CDR2 YFSETQ. The CDR3 protein is CASSWGYGLAAQETQYF. The CDR3 DNA reads TGCGCCAGCAGCTGGGGTTACGGACTAGCGGCGCAAGAGACCCAGTACTTC. The entire variable domain, with the rest obtained from reference TRBV5-1 and TRBJ2-5, is as follows: KAGVTQTPRYLIKTRGQQVTLSCSPISGHRSVSWYQQTPGQGLQFLFEYFSETQRNKGNFPGRFSGRQFSNSRSEMNVSTLELGDSALYLCASSWGYGLAAQETQYFGPGTRLLVL.

The chain has TRBV29-1 and TRBJ2-7; 8 bases are shared with TRBD1. The CDR3 is made up of 15 amino acids. V gave up 7 bases and J gave up 4 bases; unmatched junction bases: 15. The V gene's germline CDR1 is SQVTM and CDR2 ANQGSEA. CDR3 region: CSARGPADRVYEQYF. The DNA of the CDR3 is TGCAGCGCACGAGGGCCTGCGGACAGGGTGTACGAGCAGTACTTC.

Of note for this clone: This specimen includes other DNA sequences encoding the same CDR3. The chain's CDR3 is CASSPGSLNYGYTF. The CDR3 DNA reads as TGTGCCAGCAGCCCAGGGTCCCTAAACTATGGCTACACCTTC. The rearrangement joins TRBV28 to TRBJ1-2, with D possibly TRBD1 on 5 matching bases. V was pared by 6 bases and J by 2 bases, with 13 bases between. This CDR3 comprises 14 residues. Germline CDR1 and CDR2: MDHEN and SYDVKM.

J is TRBJ2-1 and V is TRBV29-1; 7 positions match TRBD1. The germline V gene encodes CDR1 SQVTM and CDR2 ANQGSEA. This CDR3 is 15 amino acids long. V shed 5 bases, J shed 1 base, and the junction held 8 bases outside the gene matches. As DNA, the CDR3 is TGCAGCGTTTTACGGGACAGCTTATCCTACAATGAGCAGTTCTTC. Residues: CSVLRDSLSYNEQFF.

The chain has TRBV7-6 and TRBJ1-1; a weak D match, TRBD1 (5 bases). V lost 1 base and J 8 bases, leaving 11 bases between the germline ends. The CDR3 has 13 residues. The germline gives CDR1 SGHVS, CDR2 FNYEAQ. CDR3 DNA: TGTGCCAGCAGCTTAGAGCGGGGGACCGAAGCTTTCTTT. The encoded protein is CASSLERGTEAFF.

About this clone: The same CDR3 can be traced to other DNA sequences in this sample. The chain recombines TRBV28 with TRBJ1-2, with 7 bases matching TRBD1. The CDR3 is 15 amino acids. The V and J ends lost 5 bases and 0 bases, in that order; junction bases with no gene match: 6. CDR1 MDHEN and CDR2 SYDVKM come from the germline V gene. CDR3 DNA sequence: TGTGCCAGCAGTCCAAGAGACAGGGCTAACTATGGCTACACCTTC. This encodes CASSPRDRANYGYTF.